Listed here is a single T cell receptor beta chain. This sample was included in a study of T cell responses to AZD1222 COVID-19 vaccine. Assay used: immunoSEQ multiplex PCR; TCRdb lists only in-frame clones, some missing. The table lists about 55,000 clones, 88% of them singletons. Germline CDR1 is MNHEY and CDR2 is SMNVEV (reference sequence). V lost 5 bases and J 7 bases, leaving 12 bases between the germline ends. CDR3 size: 13 residues. The material was peripheral blood, obtained on day 0 of AZD1222 vaccination. The origin of this receptor is an adult in good health. The rearrangement links TRBV27 to TRBJ2-1; D is perhaps TRBD2 (5 bases). CDR3 in amino acids: CASSRRISNEQFF. CDR3 bases: TGTGCCAGCAGTCGGAGGATTTCTAATGAGCAGTTCTTC.